This T cell receptor (beta chain) was identified in a study of shared clonotypes between healthy human individuals. The CDR3 runs 13 residues. In germline, CDR1 is KGHSH, CDR2 LQKENI. Deletions cut 6 bases from V and 1 base from J, with 8 bases between. Clones were sequenced by immunoSEQ multiplex PCR, and TCRdb holds only the in-frame ones, with some missing. The data contain about 2,100,000 clones, around 93% of them singletons. Naive CD8 cells were CD45RO-negative, positively selected for CCR7, excluding terminally differentiated effector memory CD45RA+ cells. Turning to this clone: The same CDR3 arises from other DNA sequences in this sample as well.

This clonotype originated in a man between 18 and 35 years old in good health. Some clones in this sample may be carry-over from other donors' samples. Material for sequencing was naive CD8+ T cells from PBMCs. The gene calls are TRBV18 and TRBJ2-3; D possibly uses TRBD1 or TRBD2 (5 bases each). The CDR3 sequence is CASSPGRTDTQYF. The CDR3 nucleotides are TGTGCCAGCTCGCCGGGACGCACAGATACGCAGTATTTT.